These 2 T cell receptor beta chains originate from one sample sequenced in a study of metastatic and nonmetastatic thyroid tumors. No patient received treatment before thyroid surgery. Via MiXCR, TCRdb re-called the PCR reads. The table has about 37,000 clones, about 26% seen once. The sequenced sample consisted of blood. The receptors originated from a male donor with papillary thyroid cancer or a benign thyroid nodule (not recorded which). Some clones in this sample may be carry-over from other donors' samples.

The rearrangement joins TRBV28 to TRBJ2-7; D gene uncertain. The CDR3 totals 12 residues. V shed 6 bases and J shed 2 bases, with 8 bases lying between them. Germline V gene sequence: CDR1 MDHEN, CDR2 SYDVKM. The CDR3 bases are TGTGCCAGCAGCTCGGTTACCTACGAGCAGTACTTC. Translation gives CASSSVTYEQYF.

This chain joins TRBV5-5 and TRBJ1-3; maybe TRBD1 (5 bases). The CDR3 sequence is 12 residues long. Trimming removed 2 bases from V and 8 bases from J, with 8 bases in between. Germline-derived CDR1 and CDR2 are SGHKS and YYEKEE (reference sequence). CDR3 sequence reads: CASSFQGDTIYF. The CDR3 DNA sequence: TGTGCCAGCAGCTTCCAGGGAGACACCATATATTTT.